This T cell receptor beta chain appears in the sequencing data of a study of blood T cell repertoires in COVID-19. Study context: Some COVID-19 samples were acute and others convalescent; all came from the United States, Italy and Spain. The analysed material was cDNA or gDNA that came from T cells, B-cell-depleted T cells, or PBMCs.

The ends were cut back, 4 bases at V and 5 bases at J, with 11 bases in the middle. The length of the CDR3 is 13 residues. The authors' processing: Researchers report that nucleated cell counts were estimated from reference gene primer amplification. Assay: immunoSEQ multiplex PCR; the TCRdb copy retains only in-frame clones and omits some. The DNA was the basis for D and trimming; V, J and clone size are from that table. This sample carries about 480,000 clones, about 85% of them seen once, and the ten largest clones take approximately 2%. Recruits, aged roughly 18 to 95 years, lived in 25 or so US areas.

The V call is TRBV12-3 or TRBV12-4, the J call TRBJ2-5; TRBD2 might be the D (6 bases). The sample consisted of PBMCs or T cells enriched from blood (not recorded which). This clonotype was obtained from a woman younger than 35 with acute COVID-19. The CDR3 coding sequence is TGTGCCAGCAGTTCCCTAGGAGGGGAGACCCAGTACTTC. Translating gives CASSSLGGETQYF.